Described below is a single T cell receptor (beta chain) sequence and its context. One junction end disagrees with the germline gene, perhaps due to a read error. The sorted Tregs were CD4+CD25+CD127-/low cells. CDR3 length: 12 amino acids. Looked up from germline, CDR1 is MNHNY and CDR2 is SVGAGI (reference sequence). MiXCR was run by TCRdb on the 5' RACE reads, yielding one entry per CDR3 protein. Among several thousand distinct CDR3 sequences listed, 65% to 85% were seen once. The J gene is TRBJ1-2, the V gene TRBV6-6, with D perhaps matching TRBD1 (5 bases). The receptor comes from a female donor with breast cancer. The sample consisted of tumor-infiltrating Tregs sorted from the breast tumor. CDR3 nucleotides: TGTGCCAGCAGTTTTGACAGCGGGGCCATAAACTTC. Translation: CASSFDSGAINF.